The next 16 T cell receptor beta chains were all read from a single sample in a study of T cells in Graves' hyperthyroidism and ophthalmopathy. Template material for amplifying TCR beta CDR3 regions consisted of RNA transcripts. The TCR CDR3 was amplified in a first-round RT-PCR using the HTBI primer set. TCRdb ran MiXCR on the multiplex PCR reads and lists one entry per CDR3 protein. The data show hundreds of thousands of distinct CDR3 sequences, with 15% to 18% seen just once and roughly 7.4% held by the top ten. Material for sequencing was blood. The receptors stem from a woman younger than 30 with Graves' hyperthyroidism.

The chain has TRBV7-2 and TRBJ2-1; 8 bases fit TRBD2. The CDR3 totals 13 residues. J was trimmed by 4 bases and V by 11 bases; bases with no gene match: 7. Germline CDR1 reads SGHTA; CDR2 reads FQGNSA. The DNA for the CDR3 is TGTGCCTCCACCGGGACTAGTTACAATGAGCAGTTCTTC. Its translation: CASTGTSYNEQFF.

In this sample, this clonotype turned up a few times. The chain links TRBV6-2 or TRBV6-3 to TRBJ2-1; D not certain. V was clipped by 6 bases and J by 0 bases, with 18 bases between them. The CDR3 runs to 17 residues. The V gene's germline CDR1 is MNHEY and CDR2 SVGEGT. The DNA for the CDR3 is TGTGCCAGCAGACGCCTACTGGGGATGGGCTCCTACAATGAGCAGTTCTTC. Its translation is CASRRLLGMGSYNEQFF.

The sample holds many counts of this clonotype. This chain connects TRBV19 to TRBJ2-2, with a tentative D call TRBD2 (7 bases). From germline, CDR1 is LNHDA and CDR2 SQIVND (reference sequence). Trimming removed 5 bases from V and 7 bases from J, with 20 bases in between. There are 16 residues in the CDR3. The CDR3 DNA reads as TGTGCCAGTAGTCCCTGGGGGGGGGCCGACGACGGGGAGCTGTTTTTT. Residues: CASSPWGGADDGELFF.

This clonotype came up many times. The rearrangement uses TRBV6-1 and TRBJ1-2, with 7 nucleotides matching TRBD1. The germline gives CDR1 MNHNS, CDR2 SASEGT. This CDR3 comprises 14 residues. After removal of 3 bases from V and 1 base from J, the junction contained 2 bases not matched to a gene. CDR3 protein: CASSDRQGNYGYTF. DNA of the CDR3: TGTGCCAGCAGTGATCGACAGGGTAACTATGGCTACACCTTC.

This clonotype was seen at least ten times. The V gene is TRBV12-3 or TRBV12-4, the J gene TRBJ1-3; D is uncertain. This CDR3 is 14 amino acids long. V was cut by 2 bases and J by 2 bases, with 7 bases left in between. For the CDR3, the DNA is TGTGCCAGCAGTTTACCCCCGCCTGGAAACACCATATATTTT. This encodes CASSLPPPGNTIYF.

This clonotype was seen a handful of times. CDR3 coding DNA: TGTGCCAGTAGTATAGAGGGGCGGGGTGGGCCAGATACGCAGTATTTT. It codes for CASSIEGRGGPDTQYF. The genes are TRBV19 and TRBJ2-3; a possible D gene is TRBD2 (6 bases). The ends were cut back, 0 bases at V and 4 bases at J, with 14 bases in the middle. The CDR3 extends over 16 amino acids. Looked up from germline, CDR1 is LNHDA and CDR2 is SQIVND (reference sequence). Full variable domain (outside the CDR3, taken from reference TRBV19 and TRBJ2-3): DGGITQSPKYLFRKEGQNVTLSCEQNLNHDAMYWYRQDPGQGLRLIYYSQIVNDFQKGDIAEGYSVSREKKESFPLTVTSAQKNPTAFYLCASSIEGRGGPDTQYFGPGTRLTVL.

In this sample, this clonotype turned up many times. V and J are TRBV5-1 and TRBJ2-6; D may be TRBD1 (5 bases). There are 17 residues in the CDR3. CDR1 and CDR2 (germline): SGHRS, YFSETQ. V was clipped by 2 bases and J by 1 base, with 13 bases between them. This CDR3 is CASSLGNRPSGANVLTF. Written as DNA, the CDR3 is TGCGCCAGCAGCTTAGGAAACAGGCCTTCTGGGGCCAACGTCCTGACTTTC.

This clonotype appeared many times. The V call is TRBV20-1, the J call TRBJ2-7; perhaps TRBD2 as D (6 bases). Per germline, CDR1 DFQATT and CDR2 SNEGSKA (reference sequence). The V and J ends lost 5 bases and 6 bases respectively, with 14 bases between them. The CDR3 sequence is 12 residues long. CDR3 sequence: CSARRLGSEQYF. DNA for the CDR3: TGCAGTGCTCGCCGACTAGGAAGCGAGCAGTACTTC.

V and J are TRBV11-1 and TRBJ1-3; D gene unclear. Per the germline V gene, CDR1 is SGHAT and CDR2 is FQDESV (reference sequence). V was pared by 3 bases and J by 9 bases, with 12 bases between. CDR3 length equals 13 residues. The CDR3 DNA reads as TGTGCCAGCAGCTTCTCGGGTGCGAGCACCATATATTTT. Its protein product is CASSFSGASTIYF.

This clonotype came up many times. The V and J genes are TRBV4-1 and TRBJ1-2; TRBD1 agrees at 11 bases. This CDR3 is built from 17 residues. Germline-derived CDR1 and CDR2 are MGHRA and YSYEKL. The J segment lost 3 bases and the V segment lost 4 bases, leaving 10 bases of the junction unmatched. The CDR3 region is CASSRGLKGQGDYGYTF. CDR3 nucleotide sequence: TGCGCCAGCAGCCGAGGGTTAAAGGGACAGGGGGACTATGGCTACACCTTC.

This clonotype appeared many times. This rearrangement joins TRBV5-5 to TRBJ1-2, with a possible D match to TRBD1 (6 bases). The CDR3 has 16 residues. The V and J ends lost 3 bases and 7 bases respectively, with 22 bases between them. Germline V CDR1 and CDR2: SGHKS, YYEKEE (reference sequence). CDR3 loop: CASSWGGQRGKFGYTF. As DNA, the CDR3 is TGTGCCAGCAGCTGGGGCGGACAGCGGGGGAAGTTTGGCTACACCTTC.

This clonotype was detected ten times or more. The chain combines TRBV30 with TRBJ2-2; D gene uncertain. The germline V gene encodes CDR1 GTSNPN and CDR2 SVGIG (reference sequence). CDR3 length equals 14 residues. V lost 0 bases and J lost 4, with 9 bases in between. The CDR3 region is CAWSVAGSTGELFF. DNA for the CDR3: TGTGCCTGGAGTGTAGCAGGTAGCACCGGGGAGCTGTTTTTT.

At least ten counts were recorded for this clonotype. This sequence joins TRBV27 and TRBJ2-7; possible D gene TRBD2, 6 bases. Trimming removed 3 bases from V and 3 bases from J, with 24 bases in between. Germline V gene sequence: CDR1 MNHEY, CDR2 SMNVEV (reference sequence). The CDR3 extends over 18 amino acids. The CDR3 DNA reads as TGTGCCAGCAGTTTGACCCTCCCTTACGGGAGTAAGAACTACGAGCAGTACTTC. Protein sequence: CASSLTLPYGSKNYEQYF.

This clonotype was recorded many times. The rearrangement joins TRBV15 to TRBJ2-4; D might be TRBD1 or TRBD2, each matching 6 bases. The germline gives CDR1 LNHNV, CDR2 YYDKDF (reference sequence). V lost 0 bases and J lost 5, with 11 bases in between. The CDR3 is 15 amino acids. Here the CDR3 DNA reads TGTGCCACCAGCAGAGATTGGGGGGCGGAAAACATTCAGTACTTC. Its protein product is CATSRDWGAENIQYF.

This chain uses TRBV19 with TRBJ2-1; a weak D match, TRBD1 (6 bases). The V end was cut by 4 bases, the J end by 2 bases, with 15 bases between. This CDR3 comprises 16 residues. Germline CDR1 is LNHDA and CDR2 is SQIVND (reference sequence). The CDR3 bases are TGTGCCAGTAGTACACCGGGACAAAATACCTACAATGAGCAGTTCTTC. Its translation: CASSTPGQNTYNEQFF.

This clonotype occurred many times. The CDR3 nucleotides are TGCAGCGTTGAAAGAGGGAGTGGGGCCAACGTCCTGACTTTC. Encoded protein: CSVERGSGANVLTF. The chain has TRBV29-1 and TRBJ2-6, with D possibly TRBD2 on 5 matching bases. Trimming took off 2 bases at V and 3 bases at J, with 8 bases between the two ends. This CDR3 comprises 14 residues. Germline CDR1 is SQVTM and CDR2 is ANQGSEA.